Listed below are T cell receptor beta chains from one sample, sequenced in a study of long-term antiretroviral therapy in people with HIV. This table comes from immunoSEQ multiplex PCR, and its TCRdb copy is limited to in-frame clones, with some not included. The sample holds just under 10,000 clones, about 69% seen once. The material was unsorted PBMCs, obtained 1.8 years before starting antiretroviral therapy. The origin of the receptors is a man between 35 and 55 years old with HIV. Each CDR3 is given with its conserved first and last residue. D genes are given only for firm matches. Not every row has a clone size; where given, it reads once, few, many or a size class.

TRBJ2-1	NA	NA	TRBV6-1	CASTAGTVWNEQFF	TGTGCCAGCACTGCCGGGACTGTATGGAATGAGCAGTTCTTC
TRBJ2-6	NA	NA	TRBV7-3	CASSSPGVGANVLTF	TGTGCCAGCAGCTCCCCAGGGGTCGGGGCCAACGTCCTGACTTTC
TRBJ1-5	NA	NA	TRBV19	CASSPPGGNSNQPQHF	TGTGCCAGTAGTCCCCCGGGGGGGAATAGCAATCAGCCCCAGCATTTT
TRBJ1-1	NA	NA	TRBV30	CAWRGGFAEAFF	TGTGCCTGGAGGGGGGGTTTCGCTGAAGCTTTCTTT
TRBJ1-1	TRBD1	NA	TRBV29-1	CSAQGAVTEAFF	TGCAGCGCACAGGGGGCTGTCACTGAAGCTTTCTTT
TRBJ1-1	NA	NA	TRBV4-1	CASSWSTGDTEAFF	TGCGCCAGCAGCTGGTCGACAGGCGACACTGAAGCTTTCTTT
TRBJ1-4	TRBD1	NA	TRBV27	CASRGPLDEKLFF	TGTGCCTCCAGGGGGCCTCTTGATGAAAAACTGTTTTTT
TRBJ1-2	NA	NA	TRBV5-1	CASSLDGGDVSYTF	TGCGCCAGCAGCTTGGACGGGGGCGATGTTAGCTACACCTTC
TRBJ2-7	NA	NA	TRBV19	CASSSLEGNGNLAVKQYF	TGTGCCAGTAGTTCCCTGGAGGGTAACGGTAATCTAGCTGTCAAGCAGTACTTC
TRBJ2-3	TRBD1	NA	TRBV5-1	CASSLAYRGEPQYF	TGCGCCAGCAGCTTGGCCTACAGGGGTGAGCCCCAGTATTTT
TRBJ2-7	NA	NA	TRBV9	CASSVDVSYEQYF	TGTGCCAGCAGCGTCGACGTCTCCTACGAGCAGTACTTC
TRBJ1-6	NA	NA	TRBV4-2	CASSLIIGGNNSPLHF	TGTGCCAGCAGCCTTATCATAGGGGGGAATAATTCACCCCTCCACTTT
TRBJ1-6	NA	NA	TRBV27	CASSFSGAGGNSPLHF	TGTGCCAGCAGTTTCTCGGGGGCTGGAGGGAATTCACCCCTCCACTTT
TRBJ2-5	TRBD2	NA	TRBV10-3	CAISESVIGRGVGTQYF	TGTGCCATCAGTGAGTCGGTGATAGGACGGGGGGTCGGGACCCAGTACTTC
TRBJ2-7	TRBD2	NA	TRBV7-2	CASSLGPGVAGAYEQYF	TGTGCCAGCAGCTTAGGGCCGGGGGTTGCGGGGGCCTACGAGCAGTACTTC
TRBJ1-5	TRBD1	NA	TRBV6-6	CASRGQGHQPQHF	TGTGCCAGCAGGGGACAGGGACATCAGCCCCAGCATTTT
TRBJ1-1	TRBD1	NA	TRBV7-3	CASSLDREGTEAFF	TGTGCCAGCAGCTTAGACAGGGAGGGCACTGAAGCTTTCTTT
TRBJ2-1	NA	NA	TRBV11-3	CASSSRGGAVSYNEQFF	TGTGCCAGCAGCTCTCGAGGGGGGGCAGTGTCCTACAATGAGCAGTTCTTC
TRBJ2-7	NA	few	TRBV6-6	CASREPGQLYEQYF	TGTGCCAGCAGAGAACCGGGACAATTATACGAGCAGTACTTC
TRBJ1-1	NA	NA	TRBV6-5	CASSSLGSGPPEAFF	TGTGCCAGCAGTTCTTTGGGGTCCGGCCCCCCTGAAGCTTTCTTT
TRBJ2-7	TRBD2	NA	TRBV6-1	CASSDGKRGLSYEQYF	TGTGCCAGCAGTGACGGTAAGCGGGGCCTATCCTACGAGCAGTACTTC
TRBJ1-1	NA	NA	TRBV27	CAIPRNTEAFF	TGTGCCATCCCCCGGAACACTGAAGCTTTCTTT
TRBJ1-1	TRBD1	NA	TRBV2	CASSVGTGGNTEAFF	TGTGCCAGCAGTGTAGGGACAGGGGGGAACACTGAAGCTTTCTTT
TRBJ1-2	TRBD1	NA	TRBV6-5	CASRRNLGQDYGYTF	TGTGCCAGCAGGCGAAACCTAGGACAGGACTATGGCTACACCTTC
TRBJ1-5	NA	NA	TRBV30	CAWSLGSEPQHF	TGTGCCTGGAGCCTGGGATCCGAGCCCCAGCATTTT
TRBJ2-3	TRBD2	NA	TRBV13	CASSRQAASGSTDTQYF	TGTGCCAGCAGCCGGCAAGCGGCTAGCGGGAGCACAGATACGCAGTATTTT
TRBJ1-1	NA	NA	TRBV10-2	CASKPPVRTEAFF	TGCGCCAGCAAGCCCCCTGTACGGACTGAAGCTTTCTTT
TRBJ1-3	NA	once	TRBV5-6	CASSAGESSGNTIYF	TGTGCCAGCAGCGCCGGGGAGAGCTCTGGAAACACCATATATTTT
TRBJ2-5	NA	NA	TRBV30	CAWSRGSETQYF	TGTGCCTGGAGTAGGGGATCCGAGACCCAGTACTTC
TRBJ1-2	NA	NA	TRBV5-1	CASSSATPRSGYTF	TGCGCCAGCAGCTCCGCGACCCCCCGCTCGGGCTACACCTTC
TRBJ2-1	NA	NA	TRBV4-1	CASSQLPLSSYNEQFF	TGCGCCAGCAGCCAACTCCCGTTGAGCTCCTACAATGAGCAGTTCTTC
TRBJ2-3	TRBD2	NA	TRBV2	CASSEAVGGTDTQYF	TGTGCCAGCAGTGAAGCGGTGGGGGGGACAGATACGCAGTATTTT